Following are 24 T cell receptor beta chains from one sample sequenced in a study of cytomegalovirus exposure and HLA in healthy donors. Using immunoSEQ multiplex PCR, the repertoire was profiled, and TCRdb retains in-frame clones only, with some absent. The repertoire consists of some 130,000 clones, with 94% occurring once and the leading ten covering approximately 1.8%. The sequencing sample was made of PBMCs. Receptors were obtained from a man between 18 and 29 years old in good health and CMV-seropositive.

The chain employs TRBV7-9 and TRBJ2-4; D unresolved. V dropped 1 base and J dropped 0 bases, with 10 bases sitting between them. The germline CDR1 and CDR2 sequences are SEHNR and FQNEAQ (reference sequence). There are 16 residues in the CDR3. The CDR3: CASSLVISIAKNIQYF. CDR3 bases: TGTGCCAGCAGCTTAGTGATTAGTATAGCCAAAAACATTCAGTACTTC.

This clone was picked up one time. J is TRBJ1-1 and V is TRBV29-1; unclear D gene. This CDR3 region has 12 residues. The V and J ends lost 6 bases and 5 bases respectively, with 13 bases between them. Germline CDR1 reads SQVTM; CDR2 reads ANQGSEA. The CDR3 DNA is TGCAGCGTCGGACCGGAGGGTACTGAAGCTTTCTTT. Protein: CSVGPEGTEAFF. Full variable domain (missing parts from reference TRBV29-1 and TRBJ1-1): SAVISQKPSRDICQRGTSLTIQCQVDSQVTMMFWYRQQPGQSLTLIATANQGSEATYESGFVIDKFPISRPNLTFSTLTVSNMSPEDSSIYLCSVGPEGTEAFFGQGTRLTVV.

The chain carries TRBV9 and TRBJ1-2, with a tentative D call TRBD1 (5 bases). The CDR3 runs to 13 residues. Germline V CDR1 and CDR2: SGDLS, YYNGEE. The germline V and J ends were trimmed by 3 bases and 4 bases, with 10 bases remaining between them. Here the CDR3 reads CASSGGGSYGYTF. For the CDR3, the DNA is TGTGCCAGCAGCGGGGGGGGAAGCTATGGCTACACCTTC.

The chain uses TRBV11-2 and TRBJ2-3; 10 positions match TRBD1. Germline V gene sequence: CDR1 SGHAT, CDR2 FQNNGV. Losses at the gene ends were 5 bases for V and 6 bases for J; bases not matched to a gene: 5. The CDR3 runs to 14 residues. The CDR3 region is CASSPRQGADTQYF. CDR3 nucleotides: TGTGCCAGCAGCCCGAGACAGGGGGCGGATACGCAGTATTTT.

J is TRBJ2-3 and V is TRBV27; tentatively, D is TRBD2 (6 bases). Germline V gene data show CDR1 as MNHEY and CDR2 as SMNVEV (reference sequence). The CDR3 length is 15 residues. V lost 4 bases, J lost 3 bases, and 14 bases lay in between. The CDR3 coding sequence is TGTGCCAGCAGTTCGGGGGAAGGGGTTACAGATACGCAGTATTTT. Residues: CASSSGEGVTDTQYF.

This chain links TRBV28 with TRBJ2-7, with D perhaps matching TRBD2 (6 bases). V lost 5 bases and J lost 6, with 14 bases in between. Germline V gives CDR1 MDHEN, CDR2 SYDVKM. This CDR3 has 13 residues. As DNA, the CDR3 is TGTGCCAGCAGTCTTACGTGGGGAGGCGAGCAGTACTTC. It codes for CASSLTWGGEQYF.

This chain links TRBV28 with TRBJ2-7, with TRBD2 identical over 7 bases. V gave up 7 bases and J gave up 2 bases; unmatched junction bases: 5. The CDR3 is 13 residues long. Germline CDR1 reads MDHEN; CDR2 reads SYDVKM. CDR3 sequence: CASIPSGTYEQYF. The CDR3 DNA sequence: TGTGCCAGCATCCCCAGCGGGACCTACGAGCAGTACTTC.

The chain joins TRBV7-9 to TRBJ1-2, with D unclear. Trimming cost V 6 bases and J 5 bases, with 10 bases left between them. This CDR3 comprises 12 residues. The germline gives CDR1 SEHNR, CDR2 FQNEAQ (reference sequence). CDR3 loop: CASSFQDYGYTF. The CDR3 DNA follows: TGTGCCAGCAGTTTTCAGGATTATGGCTACACCTTC. Full variable domain (remainder filled in from reference TRBV7-9 and TRBJ1-2): DTGVSQNPRHKITKRGQNVTFRCDPISEHNRLYWYRQTLGQGPEFLTYFQNEAQLEKSRLLSDRFSAERPKGSFSTLEIQRTEQGDSAMYLCASSFQDYGYTFGSGTRLTVV.

The rearrangement uses TRBV19 and TRBJ2-3; D may be TRBD2 (6 bases). CDR1 is LNHDA and CDR2 is SQIVND in the germline V gene (reference sequence). The CDR3 has 14 amino acids. Trimming left V 0 bases short and J 5 bases short, with 9 bases between. CDR3 sequence: CASSIDGRKDTQYF. CDR3 coding DNA: TGTGCCAGTAGTATAGACGGGAGAAAAGATACGCAGTATTTT.

The chain has TRBV10-3 and TRBJ1-2; TRBD1 matches at 9 bases. The CDR3 has 14 residues. J was trimmed by 8 bases and V by 10 bases; bases with no gene match: 14. Looked up from germline, CDR1 is ENHRY and CDR2 is SYGVKD. In DNA, the CDR3 is TGTGCCACCGTTAGTCCACAGGGGGCGTTGGGCTACACCTTC. Its translation is CATVSPQGALGYTF.

The rearrangement joins TRBV15 to TRBJ2-7; possible D gene TRBD2, 6 bases. With 1 base removed from V and 7 bases from J, the gap between germline ends came to 17 bases. Per germline, CDR1 LNHNV and CDR2 YYDKDF (reference sequence). The length of the CDR3 is 15 residues. In DNA, the CDR3 is TGTGCCACCAGCAGAGTGTTCGGAGGGATAGGGGAGCAGTACTTC. It translates to CATSRVFGGIGEQYF.

CDR3: CASILPGTGTEKLFF. The DNA for the CDR3 is TGTGCCAGCATCCTCCCCGGGACAGGAACTGAAAAACTGTTTTTT. The chain recombines TRBV6-1 with TRBJ1-4; 8 nucleotides align to TRBD1. The junction had 11 bases not matched to a gene; V was cut back by 7 bases and J by 7 bases. Germline V gene data show CDR1 as MNHNS and CDR2 as SASEGT. This CDR3 is built from 15 residues.

The chain uses TRBV2 and TRBJ2-7, with TRBD2 identical over 7 bases. V trimming: 0 bases; J trimming: 2 bases; junction bases outside the gene matches: 7. Germline assignment: CDR1 SNHLY and CDR2 FYNNEI. The CDR3 is made up of 16 amino acids. The CDR3 DNA sequence: TGTGCCAGCAGTGAAGCGCGGCTAGCGGAACCCTACGAGCAGTACTTC. Translation gives CASSEARLAEPYEQYF.

The V and J genes are TRBV4-1 and TRBJ2-7; TRBD2 matches 11 bases. CDR3 length: 16 residues. The trim removed 1 base at V and 4 bases at J, leaving 6 bases unmatched. From germline, CDR1 is MGHRA and CDR2 YSYEKL. CDR3 bases: TGCGCCAGCAGCCAAGGTGGGACTAGCGGATCGTACGAGCAGTACTTC. Translation gives CASSQGGTSGSYEQYF.

V and J are TRBV19 and TRBJ1-2; 7 bases fit TRBD1. Germline values: CDR1 LNHDA, CDR2 SQIVND (reference sequence). The CDR3 length is 15 residues. V shed 5 bases, J shed 0 bases, and the junction held 6 bases outside the gene matches. The CDR3 DNA is TGTGCCAGTAGTTCTTTCGGGACAGCTAACTATGGCTACACCTTC. Its protein is CASSSFGTANYGYTF.

The chain carries TRBV25-1 and TRBJ1-1, with TRBD1 as a possible D gene (6 bases). The CDR3 totals 14 residues. Germline lookup yields CDR1 MGHDK and CDR2 SYGVNS. The germline V and J ends were trimmed by 3 bases and 9 bases, with 17 bases remaining between them. CDR3 protein: CASSDPFGQGKAFF. The CDR3 coding sequence is TGTGCCAGCAGTGACCCCTTTGGGCAGGGGAAAGCTTTCTTT.

This clone was seen only once. The chain couples TRBV7-9 to TRBJ1-1; D is perhaps TRBD1 (6 bases). V was shortened by 5 bases and J by 12 bases, with 25 bases between the two germline ends. Germline V gene lookup returns CDR1 SEHNR and CDR2 FQNEAQ (reference sequence). There are 15 residues in the CDR3. CDR3: CASSDNSEGQIVTFF. In DNA, the CDR3 is TGTGCCAGCAGCGACAATTCCGAAGGACAGATAGTTACTTTCTTT. The full variable domain, with the rest looked up from reference TRBV7-9 and TRBJ1-1, is DTGVSQNPRHKITKRGQNVTFRCDPISEHNRLYWYRQTLGQGPEFLTYFQNEAQLEKSRLLSDRFSAERPKGSFSTLEIQRTEQGDSAMYLCASSDNSEGQIVTFFGQGTRLTVV.

The V and J genes are TRBV7-6 and TRBJ2-7; possibly TRBD2 for D (5 bases). The CDR3 is 13 residues long. V was shortened by 2 bases and J by 6 bases, with 11 bases between the two germline ends. Germline lookup yields CDR1 SGHVS and CDR2 FNYEAQ. CDR3 sequence: CASSLSGLGEQYF. CDR3 coding DNA: TGTGCCAGCAGCTTATCCGGACTGGGCGAGCAGTACTTC.

This clone was seen just once. V usage is TRBV28 and J usage is TRBJ2-1; D ambiguous. V was cut by 3 bases and J by 0 bases, with 9 bases left in between. This CDR3 has 15 amino acids. Germline V gene data show CDR1 as MDHEN and CDR2 as SYDVKM. The CDR3, as DNA: TGTGCCAGCAGTTTGCCAGGAATCTCCTACAATGAGCAGTTCTTC. Its protein is CASSLPGISYNEQFF.

V and J are TRBV5-1 and TRBJ2-4, with no clear D. V shed 2 bases and J shed 1 base, with 4 bases lying between them. There are 13 residues in the CDR3. CDR1 is SGHRS, CDR2 YFSETQ, per germline. The CDR3 coding sequence is TGCGCCAGCAGCTTTTCGGCCAAAAACATTCAGTACTTC. It codes for CASSFSAKNIQYF.

The gene calls are TRBV27 and TRBJ2-1, with TRBD2 matching over 10 bases. After removal of 2 bases from V and 8 bases from J, the junction contained 6 bases not matched to a gene. The CDR3 loop spans 15 amino acids. Germline values: CDR1 MNHEY, CDR2 SMNVEV (reference sequence). CDR3 region: CASSLRAGGLYEQFF. As DNA, the CDR3 is TGTGCCAGCAGTTTACGAGCGGGAGGGCTATATGAGCAGTTCTTC.

The chain is built from TRBV4-1 and TRBJ2-7; D may be TRBD1 (5 bases). CDR3 length: 14 residues. Trimming left V 0 bases short and J 5 bases short, with 11 bases between. Germline loops: CDR1 MGHRA, CDR2 YSYEKL. The CDR3 reads CASSQEGRVDEQYF. As DNA, the CDR3 is TGCGCCAGCAGCCAAGAGGGCAGGGTAGACGAGCAGTACTTC.

V gene TRBV19 combines with J gene TRBJ2-2; the D gene is possibly TRBD2 (5 bases). This CDR3 region has 16 residues. Germline V gene sequence: CDR1 LNHDA, CDR2 SQIVND (reference sequence). V lost 7 bases and J lost 4, with 19 bases in between. The CDR3: CASTDRRSGPTGELFF. The CDR3 DNA sequence: TGTGCCAGTACGGACCGACGAAGCGGACCCACCGGGGAGCTGTTTTTT.

This sequence joins TRBV4-1 and TRBJ2-1, with 9 bases identical to TRBD1. The V segment lost 2 bases and the J segment 9 bases; nucleotides outside the gene matches: 14. Per germline, CDR1 MGHRA and CDR2 YSYEKL. The CDR3 has 17 amino acids. CDR3 nucleotides: TGCGCCAGCAGCCAACAACACAGGGGGCTGAGGTCAGGTGAGCAGTTCTTC. This codes for CASSQQHRGLRSGEQFF.